What follows are 14 T cell receptor beta chains derived from one specimen sequenced in a study of blood T cell repertoires in COVID-19. Assay: immunoSEQ multiplex PCR; the TCRdb copy retains only in-frame clones and omits some. Here the sample spans about 270,000 clones, about 89% being singletons. Sequenced: peripheral blood. The receptors here all came from a man in his fifties or sixties with acute or convalescent COVID-19.

This clone was detected once. V and J are TRBV10-1 and TRBJ1-1, with TRBD1 matching over 7 bases. V shed 5 bases and J 1 base; nucleotides not matched to a gene: 7. The CDR3 runs to 15 residues. Germline V gives CDR1 WNHNN, CDR2 SYGVQD (reference sequence). Written as DNA, the CDR3 is TGCGCCAGCAGTAGGACAGGTTTCCCGAACACTGAAGCTTTCTTT. Amino acid sequence: CASSRTGFPNTEAFF.

The rearrangement joins TRBV6-5 to TRBJ2-7, with D maybe TRBD1 (6 bases). Germline lookup yields CDR1 MNHEY and CDR2 SVGAGI. The CDR3 sequence is 13 residues long. V was trimmed by 5 bases and J by 5 bases, leaving 13 bases between them. CDR3 nucleotides: TGTGCCAGCAGTCACAGGGTTGATGACGAGCAGTACTTC. Encoded protein: CASSHRVDDEQYF.

This chain uses TRBV9 with TRBJ2-7; unclear D gene. Per germline, CDR1 SGDLS and CDR2 YYNGEE. This CDR3 has 14 amino acids. Between the trimmed V and J ends, which lost 2 bases and 4 bases, there was a span of 13 bases. The CDR3 protein is CASSVEDVSYEQYF. The CDR3 DNA is TGTGCCAGCAGCGTTGAGGATGTCTCGTACGAGCAGTACTTC.

This clone was observed once. The rearrangement uses TRBV6-1 and TRBJ2-5; possible D gene TRBD2, 7 bases. Germline lookup yields CDR1 MNHNS and CDR2 SASEGT. CDR3 length: 12 amino acids. Trimming pared 5 bases from V and 7 bases from J, leaving 11 bases between. CDR3: CASSTAGATQYF. In DNA, the CDR3 is TGTGCCAGCAGTACCGCGGGGGCGACCCAGTACTTC.

The rearrangement joins TRBV30 to TRBJ1-1; D not resolved. Per the germline V gene, CDR1 is GTSNPN and CDR2 is SVGIG (reference sequence). CDR3 length: 14 amino acids. Trimming removed 1 base from V and 5 bases from J, with 14 bases in between. This CDR3 is CAWSAQPFGTEAFF. CDR3 sequence (DNA): TGTGCCTGGAGTGCACAGCCTTTCGGAACTGAAGCTTTCTTT.

CDR3 sequence reads: CASSPEGGSFYGYTF. DNA for the CDR3: TGTGCCAGCTCACCAGAAGGAGGGAGCTTCTATGGCTACACCTTC. The chain links TRBV18 to TRBJ1-2; the D is unclear. The CDR3 length is 15 residues. CDR1 KGHSH and CDR2 LQKENI come from the germline V gene. The V end was cut by 2 bases, the J end by 4 bases, with 14 bases between.

This chain links TRBV5-5 with TRBJ1-4; tentative D call: TRBD1 (6 bases). The CDR3 is made up of 15 amino acids. Germline values: CDR1 SGHKS, CDR2 YYEKEE (reference sequence). V was trimmed by 4 bases and J by 6 bases, leaving 16 bases between them. The CDR3 loop is CASSSAGTRDEKLFF. The CDR3 nucleotides are TGTGCCAGCAGCAGCGCCGGGACAAGGGATGAAAAACTGTTTTTT. Using reference TRBV5-5 and TRBJ1-4 for the parts outside the CDR3, the full variable domain is DAGVTQSPTHLIKTRGQQVTLRCSPISGHKSVSWYQQVLGQGPQFIFQYYEKEERGRGNFPDRFSARQFPNYSSELNVNALLLGDSALYLCASSSAGTRDEKLFFGSGTQLSVL.

This sequence joins TRBV29-1 and TRBJ1-4; D perhaps matches TRBD1 (6 bases). The CDR3 totals 15 residues. Germline lookup yields CDR1 SQVTM and CDR2 ANQGSEA. Trimming cost V 7 bases and J 8 bases, with 23 bases left between them. The CDR3 sequence is CSAGDTTTNGEKLFF. The CDR3 DNA follows: TGCAGCGCCGGGGACACCACGACCAACGGGGAAAAACTGTTTTTT.

The CDR3 here is CASSPPSGGYGYTF. CDR3 DNA sequence: TGTGCCAGCAGTCCTCCGTCCGGGGGCTATGGCTACACCTTC. The chain has TRBV2 and TRBJ1-2, with D possibly being TRBD1 (5 bases). Trimming pared 5 bases from V and 4 bases from J, leaving 14 bases between. The CDR3 covers 14 residues. Looked up from germline, CDR1 is SNHLY and CDR2 is FYNNEI.

The V call is TRBV30, the J call TRBJ2-7; D is undetermined. Per the germline V gene, CDR1 is GTSNPN and CDR2 is SVGIG (reference sequence). Trimming shortened V by 2 bases and J by 0 bases, and 11 bases separated the two germline ends. CDR3 length: 14 residues. The CDR3 coding sequence is TGTGCCTGGAGTAAGACAACCTTCTCCTACGAGCAGTACTTC. Its translation is CAWSKTTFSYEQYF.

The chain joins TRBV9 to TRBJ1-6, with TRBD1 matching over 9 bases. CDR1 is SGDLS and CDR2 is YYNGEE in the germline V gene. The CDR3 extends over 16 amino acids. V lost 3 bases, J lost 9 bases, and 10 bases stayed unmatched. CDR3 DNA sequence: TGTGCCAGCAGCGGCCGGGGACAGGGCGTGGGTTCACCCCTCCACTTT. Translated: CASSGRGQGVGSPLHF. The full variable domain, with the rest looked up from reference TRBV9 and TRBJ1-6, is DSGVTQTPKHLITATGQRVTLRCSPRSGDLSVYWYQQSLDQGLQFLIQYYNGEERAKGNILERFSAQQFPDLHSELNLSSLELGDSALYFCASSGRGQGVGSPLHFGNGTRLTVT.

The chain employs TRBV2 and TRBJ1-4; 12 bases agree with TRBD1. Germline-derived CDR1 and CDR2 are SNHLY and FYNNEI. The trim removed 2 bases at V and 13 bases at J, leaving 8 bases unmatched. This CDR3 is built from 15 residues. The CDR3 region is CASSEQGQGAPGLFF. In nucleotides, the CDR3 is TGTGCCAGCAGTGAACAGGGACAGGGGGCGCCGGGACTGTTTTTT.

This clone has just one count. The chain employs TRBV7-9 and TRBJ2-7, with D maybe TRBD2 (5 bases). V was shortened by 4 bases and J by 0 bases, with 10 bases between the two germline ends. This CDR3 is built from 14 residues. From germline, CDR1 is SEHNR and CDR2 FQNEAQ (reference sequence). The CDR3 DNA sequence: TGTGCCAGCAGCTCCGGACGGGACTCCTACGAGCAGTACTTC. Translation: CASSSGRDSYEQYF. Variable domain in full (rest from reference TRBV7-9 and TRBJ2-7): DTGVSQNPRHKITKRGQNVTFRCDPISEHNRLYWYRQTLGQGPEFLTYFQNEAQLEKSRLLSDRFSAERPKGSFSTLEIQRTEQGDSAMYLCASSSGRDSYEQYFGPGTRLTVT.

The J gene is TRBJ2-1, the V gene TRBV10-3, with 8 bases matching TRBD2. The germline gives CDR1 ENHRY, CDR2 SYGVKD. The length of the CDR3 is 15 residues. With V trimmed by 1 base and J by 4 bases, 3 bases remained unmatched. The CDR3 sequence is CAISELGLGYNEQFF. CDR3 coding DNA: TGTGCCATCAGTGAGTTGGGACTAGGGTACAATGAGCAGTTCTTC.